What follows describes a single T cell receptor beta chain. This entry belongs to a study of cytomegalovirus exposure and HLA in healthy donors. CDR3 length: 15 residues. Germline loops: CDR1 KGHSH, CDR2 LQKENI. Trimming cost V 1 base and J 4 bases, with 10 bases left between them. PCR amplification relied on 60 Vbeta primers (plus 13 Jbeta primers). Clones were read by immunoSEQ multiplex PCR, and TCRdb kept only the in-frame ones, dropping some. Of roughly 140,000 clones in the sample, roughly four fifths were seen once. The receptor was isolated from a woman between 50 and 59 years old in good health and CMV-seronegative. The sample consisted of PBMCs. The rearrangement links TRBV18 to TRBJ1-4; no clear D. CDR3 bases: TGTGCCAGCTCACCACAGACCGGGGTTAATGAAAAACTGTTTTTT. This gives the protein CASSPQTGVNEKLFF.